This is a list of T cell receptor beta chains from one sample in a study of early T cells in non-severe SARS-CoV-2 infection. TCRdb ran MiXCR on the 5' RACE reads and lists one entry per CDR3 protein. The sample shows around 46,000 distinct CDR3 sequences, around a tenth of them seen only once. The sequenced material came from whole blood. These receptors originate from an adult who was a healthcare worker with PCR-confirmed SARS-CoV-2 infection or an uninfected control (not recorded which). Each CDR3 is given with its conserved first and last residue. Fields, in order: clone size, D gene, V gene, J gene, CDR3 protein, CDR3 DNA. The D gene is left open where the match is weak. Where a row states a size, it is once, few, many or the class of an expanded clone; other rows omit it.

clone_size: many
d_call: -
v_call: TRBV15
j_call: TRBJ2-1
cdr3_aa: CATSRDLIPSGYNEQFF
cdr3_nt: TGTGCCACCAGCAGAGATTTAATTCCCTCGGGGTACAATGAGCAGTTCTTC

clone_size: many
d_call: -
v_call: TRBV29-1
j_call: TRBJ2-2
cdr3_aa: CSVVLTGNTGELFF
cdr3_nt: TGCAGCGTTGTTTTGACGGGGAACACCGGGGAGCTGTTTTTT

clone_size: -
d_call: TRBD2
v_call: TRBV18
j_call: TRBJ2-1
cdr3_aa: CASSPTSEGEQFF
cdr3_nt: TGTGCCAGCTCTCCGACTAGCGAGGGTGAGCAGTTCTTC

clone_size: -
d_call: -
v_call: TRBV5-1
j_call: TRBJ2-3
cdr3_aa: CASRKESALDTQYF
cdr3_nt: TGCGCCAGCAGAAAGGAATCGGCCTTGGATACGCAGTATTTT

clone_size: many
d_call: -
v_call: TRBV21-1
j_call: TRBJ2-3
cdr3_aa: CASSKVDRGSTDTQYF
cdr3_nt: TGTGCCAGCAGCAAAGTTGACAGGGGAAGCACAGATACGCAGTATTTT

clone_size: few
d_call: -
v_call: TRBV28
j_call: TRBJ2-7
cdr3_aa: CASSSADLSYEQYF
cdr3_nt: TGTGCCAGCAGTTCGGCAGACTTATCCTACGAGCAGTACTTC

clone_size: many
d_call: -
v_call: TRBV12-3/TRBV12-4
j_call: TRBJ2-1
cdr3_aa: CASSFSGPGDEQFF
cdr3_nt: TGTGCCAGCAGTTTTAGCGGCCCTGGGGATGAGCAGTTCTTC

clone_size: -
d_call: -
v_call: TRBV18
j_call: TRBJ2-2
cdr3_aa: CASRLRDSDTGELFF
cdr3_nt: TGTGCCAGCAGACTCCGGGACTCGGACACCGGGGAGCTGTTTTTT

clone_size: many
d_call: TRBD2
v_call: TRBV3-1
j_call: TRBJ2-7
cdr3_aa: CASSPESGSYEQYF
cdr3_nt: TGTGCCAGCAGCCCCGAGAGCGGGAGCTACGAGCAGTACTTC

clone_size: -
d_call: TRBD1
v_call: TRBV28
j_call: TRBJ1-2
cdr3_aa: CASSPHDRGYGYTF
cdr3_nt: TGTGCCAGCAGTCCCCACGACAGGGGTTATGGCTACACCTTC

clone_size: many
d_call: -
v_call: TRBV7-9
j_call: TRBJ2-1
cdr3_aa: CASRARHPENEQFF
cdr3_nt: TGTGCCAGTAGGGCTCGGCACCCAGAAAATGAGCAGTTCTTC

clone_size: -
d_call: TRBD2
v_call: TRBV29-1
j_call: TRBJ2-2
cdr3_aa: CSAVGGRAQDGELFF
cdr3_nt: TGCAGCGCCGTAGGCGGGAGGGCCCAAGACGGGGAGCTGTTTTTT

clone_size: many
d_call: -
v_call: TRBV11-2
j_call: TRBJ2-1
cdr3_aa: CASTIDPSYNEQFF
cdr3_nt: TGTGCCAGCACCATAGACCCTTCCTACAATGAGCAGTTCTTC

clone_size: -
d_call: TRBD2
v_call: TRBV9
j_call: TRBJ2-5
cdr3_aa: CASSVILWVSGGTQYF
cdr3_nt: TGTGCCAGCAGCGTAATTTTATGGGTCTCGGGGGGGACCCAGTACTTC

clone_size: many
d_call: -
v_call: TRBV6-2/TRBV6-3
j_call: TRBJ2-1
cdr3_aa: CASTYRPGLYNEQFF
cdr3_nt: TGTGCCAGCACCTATCGGCCGGGACTCTACAATGAGCAGTTCTTC

clone_size: -
d_call: -
v_call: TRBV11-2
j_call: TRBJ2-7
cdr3_aa: CASSPPDGSYEQYF
cdr3_nt: TGTGCCAGCAGTCCTCCGGACGGAAGTTACGAGCAGTACTTC

clone_size: -
d_call: -
v_call: TRBV2
j_call: TRBJ1-2
cdr3_aa: CASGTAGYGYTF
cdr3_nt: TGTGCCAGCGGGACCGCCGGCTATGGCTACACCTTC

clone_size: many
d_call: -
v_call: TRBV6-5
j_call: TRBJ2-1
cdr3_aa: CASSKGPLEQFF
cdr3_nt: TGTGCCAGCAGTAAGGGACCTCTGGAGCAGTTCTTC